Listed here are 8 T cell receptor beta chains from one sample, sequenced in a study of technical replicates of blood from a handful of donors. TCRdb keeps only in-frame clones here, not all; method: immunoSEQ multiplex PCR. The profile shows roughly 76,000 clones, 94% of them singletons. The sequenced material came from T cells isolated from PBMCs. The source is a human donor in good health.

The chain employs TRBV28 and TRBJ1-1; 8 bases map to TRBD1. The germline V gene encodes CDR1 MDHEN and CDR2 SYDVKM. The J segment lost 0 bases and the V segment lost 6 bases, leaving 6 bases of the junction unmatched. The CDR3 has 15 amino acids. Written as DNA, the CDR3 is TGTGCCAGCAGCTGGACAGGGCTAATGAACACTGAAGCTTTCTTT. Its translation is CASSWTGLMNTEAFF.

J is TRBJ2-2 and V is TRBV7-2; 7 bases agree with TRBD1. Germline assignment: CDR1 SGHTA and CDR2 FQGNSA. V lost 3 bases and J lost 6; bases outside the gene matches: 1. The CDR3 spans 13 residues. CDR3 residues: CASSLRGPGELFF. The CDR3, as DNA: TGTGCCAGCAGCTTGAGGGGGCCCGGGGAGCTGTTTTTT.

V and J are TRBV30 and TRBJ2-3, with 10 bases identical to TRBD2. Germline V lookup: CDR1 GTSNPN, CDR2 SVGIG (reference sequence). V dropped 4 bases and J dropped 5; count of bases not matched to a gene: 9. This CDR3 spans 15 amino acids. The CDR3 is CAWKWSGRALDTQYF. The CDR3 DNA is TGTGCCTGGAAATGGAGCGGGAGGGCCCTAGATACGCAGTATTTT.

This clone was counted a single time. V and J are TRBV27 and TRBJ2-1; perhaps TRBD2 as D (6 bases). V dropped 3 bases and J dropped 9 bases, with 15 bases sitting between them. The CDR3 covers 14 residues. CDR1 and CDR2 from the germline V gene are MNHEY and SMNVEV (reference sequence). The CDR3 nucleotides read TGTGCCAGCAGTTTCCAGGGAGGAATCGGTGAGCAGTTCTTC. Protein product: CASSFQGGIGEQFF.

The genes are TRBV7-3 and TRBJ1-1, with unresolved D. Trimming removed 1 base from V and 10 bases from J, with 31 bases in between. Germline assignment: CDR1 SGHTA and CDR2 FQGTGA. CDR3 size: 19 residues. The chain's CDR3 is CASSLSPPNSEQPAGRAFF. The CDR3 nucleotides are TGTGCCAGCAGCTTAAGCCCCCCCAACTCGGAACAACCGGCGGGGAGAGCTTTCTTT.

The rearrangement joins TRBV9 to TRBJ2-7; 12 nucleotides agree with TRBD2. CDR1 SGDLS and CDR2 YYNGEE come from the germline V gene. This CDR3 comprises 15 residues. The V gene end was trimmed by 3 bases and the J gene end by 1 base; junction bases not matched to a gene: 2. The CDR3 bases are TGTGCCAGCAGCGCTAGCGGGAGGGATTCCTACGAGCAGTACTTC. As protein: CASSASGRDSYEQYF.

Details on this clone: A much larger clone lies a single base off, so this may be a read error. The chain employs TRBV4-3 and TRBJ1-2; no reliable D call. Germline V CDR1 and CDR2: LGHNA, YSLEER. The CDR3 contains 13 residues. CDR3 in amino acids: CASSHRLDYGYIF. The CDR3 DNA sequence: TGCGCCAGCAGCCATCGACTGGACTATGGCTACATCTTC.

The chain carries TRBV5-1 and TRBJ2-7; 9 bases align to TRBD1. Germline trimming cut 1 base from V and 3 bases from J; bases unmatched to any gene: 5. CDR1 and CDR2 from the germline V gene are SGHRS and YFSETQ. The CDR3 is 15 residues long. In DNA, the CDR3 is TGCGCCAGCAGCTTGATCTCGGGACAGGGCTACGAGCAGTACTTC. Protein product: CASSLISGQGYEQYF.